This is a list of T cell receptor beta chains from one sample in a study of beta chain features in type 1 diabetes. Assay used: immunoSEQ multiplex PCR; TCRdb lists only in-frame clones, some missing. The sample lists about 360,000 clones, roughly 12% occurring once. Sequenced sample: naive CD4+ T cells from blood. These receptors were collected from a man aged 18 to 29 in good health. CDR3s include the opening cysteine and the closing phenylalanine or tryptophan. The D gene is left open where the match is weak. Where a row states a size, it is once, few, many or the class of an expanded clone; other rows omit it.

J,V,D,size,DNA,CDR3
TRBJ1-5,TRBV5-8,TRBD1,-,TGTGCCAGCAGCTTGGTTGGGACAGGGCATCAGCCCCAGCATTTT,CASSLVGTGHQPQHF
TRBJ2-5,TRBV7-2,-,-,TGTGCCAGCAGCTTAGCCAACCAAGAGACCCAGTACTTC,CASSLANQETQYF
TRBJ2-1,TRBV30,-,-,TGTGCCTGGAGTGGGTCAGGAGGGCGGGGAAGGCGGTTCTTC,CAWSGSGGRGRRFF
TRBJ2-1,TRBV30,-,-,TGTGCCTGGAGCCCTAGCTCCTACAATGAGCAGTTCTTC,CAWSPSSYNEQFF
TRBJ2-1,TRBV9,-,-,TGTGCCAGCAGCCCCTCGGACTTCTCCTACAATGAGCAGTTCTTC,CASSPSDFSYNEQFF
TRBJ1-2,TRBV4-3,-,-,TGCGCCAGCAGCCATCAGACAGGAAACTATGGCTACACCTTC,CASSHQTGNYGYTF
TRBJ2-1,TRBV11-2,-,few,TGTGCCAGCAGCTTAATGTTATTCCGTGAGCAGTTCTTC,CASSLMLFREQFF
TRBJ2-6,TRBV28,TRBD2,few,TGTGCCAGCACCCTAGCGGGCTCTGGGGCCAACGTCCTGACTTTC,CASTLAGSGANVLTF
TRBJ1-4,TRBV2,-,-,TGTGCCAGCAGTGAAGGGAGACAGCTTGCAACTAATGAAAAACTGTTTTTT,CASSEGRQLATNEKLFF
TRBJ2-7,TRBV4-2,TRBD1,-,TGTGCCAGCAGCCTCCCCCCGGGACAGGGGATGACCGAGCAGTACTTC,CASSLPPGQGMTEQYF
TRBJ2-3,TRBV7-2,-,-,TGTGCCAGCAGCTCCTCAGGGTCGCTGACAGATACGCAGTATTTT,CASSSSGSLTDTQYF
TRBJ2-1,TRBV5-8,-,-,TGTGCCACCGCTCTGGGAGCGGCCTCGATGGGGGAGCAGTTCTTC,CATALGAASMGEQFF
TRBJ2-2,TRBV4-3,-,many,TGCGCCAGCAGCCAAGTTTACGGGGAGCTGTTTTTT,CASSQVYGELFF
TRBJ2-3,TRBV5-1,TRBD2,few,TGCGCCAGCAGCTGGACTAGCGGGGTGGAAGATACGCAGTATTTT,CASSWTSGVEDTQYF
TRBJ1-5,TRBV7-9,-,-,TGTGCCAGCAGCTTAATAGAGGCGGATCAGCCCCAGCATTTT,CASSLIEADQPQHF
TRBJ2-1,TRBV4-1,TRBD1,-,TGCGCCAGCAGCCAAGGGGCTTGGGACAGGGGGAACAATGAGCAGTTCTTC,CASSQGAWDRGNNEQFF
TRBJ2-1,TRBV10-3,TRBD2,-,TGTGCCATCAGCCCCACTAGCGAGGGAGGGAATGAGCAGTTCTTC,CAISPTSEGGNEQFF
TRBJ1-6,TRBV5-1,-,-,TGCGCCAGCAGCTTTAGTGGTTCAAGCTCCTATAATTCACCCCTCCACTTT,CASSFSGSSSYNSPLHF
TRBJ2-4,TRBV6-5,-,few,TGTGCCAGCAGAAGGGGCAGGGCGGCCAAAAACATTCAGTACTTC,CASRRGRAAKNIQYF
TRBJ1-1,TRBV30,TRBD1,few,TGTGCCTGGAAACAGGGGATTTGGGACAACACTGAAGCTTTCTTT,CAWKQGIWDNTEAFF
TRBJ2-5,TRBV4-2,-,many,TGTGCCAGCAGCCAAGACCGGGAGACCCAGTACTTC,CASSQDRETQYF
TRBJ1-4,TRBV30,-,few,TGTGCCTTGACGACCGCGGGGGGTGAAAAACTGTTTTTT,CALTTAGGEKLFF
TRBJ1-4,TRBV15,-,few,TGTGCCACCAGCAGAGGAGAGGGTTGGACTAATGAAAAACTGTTTTTT,CATSRGEGWTNEKLFF
TRBJ2-4,TRBV5-1,TRBD1,few,TGCGCCAGCAGCTCCCCGACAGGGCAAAACATTCAGTACTTC,CASSSPTGQNIQYF
TRBJ1-6,TRBV7-2,TRBD1,few,TGTGCCAGCAGCGCCCGAGGACAGGGTAATTCACCCCTCCACTTT,CASSARGQGNSPLHF
TRBJ1-5,TRBV6-6,-,few,TGTGCCAGCAGTTCCGACAGTTTTAGTCAGCCCCAGCATTTT,CASSSDSFSQPQHF
TRBJ2-1,TRBV18,TRBD2,-,TGTGCCAGCTCAAAACCGGGACTAGATCCTGAGCAGTTCTTC,CASSKPGLDPEQFF
TRBJ1-1,TRBV30,-,-,TGTGCCTGGAGTCGGATCTCAAGGGGGACGTTAAACACTGAAGCTTTCTTT,CAWSRISRGTLNTEAFF
TRBJ2-3,TRBV30,-,-,TGTGCCTGGACGGTAAGCACAGATACGCAGTATTTT,CAWTVSTDTQYF
TRBJ2-5,TRBV18,TRBD1,few,TGTGCCAGCTCGACAGGGAGTCAAGAGACCCAGTACTTC,CASSTGSQETQYF
TRBJ1-4,TRBV28,-,few,TGTGCCAGCAGTTTGGCCGATGATAATGAAAAACTGTTTTTT,CASSLADDNEKLFF
TRBJ1-3,TRBV4-3,-,once,TGCGCCAGCAGCCAAGAACGGGGCACCATATATTTT,CASSQERGTIYF
TRBJ2-2,TRBV28,-,few,TGTGCCAGCAGTTTTTTACAGCCCACCGGGGAGCTGTTTTTT,CASSFLQPTGELFF
TRBJ1-2,TRBV19,TRBD1,-,TGTGCCAGTAGATACCCGGGACAGGGGGCTAACTATGGCTACACCTTC,CASRYPGQGANYGYTF
TRBJ1-1,TRBV30,-,-,TGTGCCTGGAGTCAAGGGGGCACTGAAGCTTTCTTT,CAWSQGGTEAFF
TRBJ2-7,TRBV9,TRBD2,-,TGTGCCAGCAGCGTTACTAGCGGGAGGACCTACGAGCAGTACTTC,CASSVTSGRTYEQYF
TRBJ2-7,TRBV7-9,TRBD1,-,TGTGCCAGCAGCTTAGTGACAGGGGCCTACGAGCAGTACTTC,CASSLVTGAYEQYF
TRBJ2-7,TRBV5-1,-,-,TGCGCCAGCAGCCCGGACAGCTTCAACGAGCAGTACTTC,CASSPDSFNEQYF
TRBJ2-3,TRBV10-3,TRBD1,few,TGTGCCATCGCCCCCGGGACAGTTAGCACAGATACGCAGTATTTT,CAIAPGTVSTDTQYF
TRBJ2-7,TRBV5-1,-,-,TGCGCCAGCAGCCAATCAATCAGCAGGGGAACCTACGAGCAGTACTTC,CASSQSISRGTYEQYF
TRBJ1-5,TRBV7-2,-,few,TGTGCCAGCAGCCCATGGGGAGGGGTAGGACGACAGCCCCAGCATTTT,CASSPWGGVGRQPQHF
TRBJ1-1,TRBV5-6,-,few,TGTGCCAGCAGCTTGGACAGGCAGAACACTGAAGCTTTCTTT,CASSLDRQNTEAFF
TRBJ1-1,TRBV7-9,-,few,TGTGCCAGCAGCTCAACCGCGGGGACTGAAGCTTTCTTT,CASSSTAGTEAFF
TRBJ1-3,TRBV6-6,-,few,TGTGCCAGCAGTTACTCTTGGGCAACAGGAAACACCATATATTTT,CASSYSWATGNTIYF
TRBJ1-1,TRBV4-3,TRBD1,few,TGCGCCAGCAGCCAAAATTTGCCGGGACAGGGACTTGACACTGAAGCTTTCTTT,CASSQNLPGQGLDTEAFF
TRBJ1-5,TRBV6-6,TRBD1,-,TGTGCCAGCAGTTACAGCGGACAGGGTAATCAGCCCCAGCATTTT,CASSYSGQGNQPQHF
TRBJ2-7,TRBV5-1,-,few,TGCGCCAGCAGCTTTGACACTTTCTCCTACGAGCAGTACTTC,CASSFDTFSYEQYF
TRBJ2-2,TRBV7-3,TRBD2,-,TGTGCCAGCAGCCCCAGGACTAGCGGGAGGGCCTCCGGGGAGCTGTTTTTT,CASSPRTSGRASGELFF
TRBJ2-7,TRBV30,-,few,TGTGCCTGGAGGGAGGAGGGCGAGCAGTACTTC,CAWREEGEQYF
TRBJ2-6,TRBV4-3,TRBD1,-,TGCGCCAGCAGCCCCCATCTATGGCTCTGGGGACAGGGAGCTGGGGCCAACGTCCTGACTTTC,CASSPHLWLWGQGAGANVLTF
TRBJ2-2,TRBV11-2,TRBD2,few,TGTGCCAGCAGCCCTGTAAGGCGGGGGTTGACCGGGGAGCTGTTTTTT,CASSPVRRGLTGELFF
TRBJ2-1,TRBV19,TRBD2,-,TGTGCCAGTAGCGAACCGGGACTAGGGTACAATGAGCAGTTCTTC,CASSEPGLGYNEQFF
TRBJ2-1,TRBV30,-,-,TGTGCCTGGACCTCAACGGGGTTCTACTACAATGAGCAGTTCTTC,CAWTSTGFYYNEQFF
TRBJ1-2,TRBV5-8,-,-,TGTGCCAGCAGCTTGGATGGGGGCTCGAGCGGCTACACCTTC,CASSLDGGSSGYTF
TRBJ2-3,TRBV4-3,TRBD2,-,TGCGCCAGCAGCCAAGATTGGGCTAGCGGGAGGGATAGCACAGATACGCAGTATTTT,CASSQDWASGRDSTDTQYF
TRBJ2-1,TRBV7-9,TRBD2,-,TGTGCCAGCAGCCCCGATAGCGGGAGGGCGGGCGAGCAGTTCTTC,CASSPDSGRAGEQFF
TRBJ2-1,TRBV25-1,TRBD1,-,TGTGCCAGCAGTGATGACAGGGGCCGCTCTAATGAGCAGTTCTTC,CASSDDRGRSNEQFF
TRBJ1-5,TRBV7-8,-,-,TGTGCCAGCAGCTTTTTAGAGAATCAGCCCCAGCATTTT,CASSFLENQPQHF
TRBJ2-7,TRBV9,-,-,TGTGCCAGCAGCCCCCGACTGTCCTCCTACGAGCAGTACTTC,CASSPRLSSYEQYF